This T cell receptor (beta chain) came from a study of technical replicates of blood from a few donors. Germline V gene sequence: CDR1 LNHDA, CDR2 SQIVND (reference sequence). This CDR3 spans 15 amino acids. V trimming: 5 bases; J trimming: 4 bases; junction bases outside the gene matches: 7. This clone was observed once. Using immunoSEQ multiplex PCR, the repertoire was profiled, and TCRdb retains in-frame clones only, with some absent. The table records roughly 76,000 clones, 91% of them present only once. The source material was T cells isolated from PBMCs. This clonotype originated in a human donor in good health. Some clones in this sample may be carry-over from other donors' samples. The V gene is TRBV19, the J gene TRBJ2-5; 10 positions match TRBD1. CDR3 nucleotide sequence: TGTGCCAGTAGTCTCAAGACAGGGGGCGCAGAGACCCAGTACTTC. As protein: CASSLKTGGAETQYF.